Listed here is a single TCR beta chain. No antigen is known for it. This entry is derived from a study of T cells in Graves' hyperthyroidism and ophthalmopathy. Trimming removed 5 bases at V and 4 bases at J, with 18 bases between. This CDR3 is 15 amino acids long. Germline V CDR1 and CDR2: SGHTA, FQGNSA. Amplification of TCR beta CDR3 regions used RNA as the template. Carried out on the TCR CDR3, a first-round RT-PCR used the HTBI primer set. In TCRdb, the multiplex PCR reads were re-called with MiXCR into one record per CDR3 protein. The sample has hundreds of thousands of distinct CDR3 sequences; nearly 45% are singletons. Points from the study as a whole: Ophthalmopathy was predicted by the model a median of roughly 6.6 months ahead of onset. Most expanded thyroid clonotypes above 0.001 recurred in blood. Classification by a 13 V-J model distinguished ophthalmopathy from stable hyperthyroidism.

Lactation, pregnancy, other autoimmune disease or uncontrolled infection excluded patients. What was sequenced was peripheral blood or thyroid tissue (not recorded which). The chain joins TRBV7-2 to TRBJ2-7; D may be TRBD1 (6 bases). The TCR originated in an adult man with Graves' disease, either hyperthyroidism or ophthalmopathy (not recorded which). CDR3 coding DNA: TGTGCCAGCAGCACAGACAGGAGTAGCGTGTACGAGCAGTACTTC. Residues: CASSTDRSSVYEQYF.